This TCR beta chain was retrieved from a study of tumor-infiltrating lymphocytes in primary liver carcinoma. Study information: Male and female patients aged 30 to 69 years made up the cohort. Samples had roughly 3.65 to 7.13 million productive TCRbeta reads, comparable between tissue types.

The source material, 20-30 mg of unsorted bulk tissue, was used to co-extract RNA and DNA. Histology found more than 80% viable tumor cells per sample. A word on this clonotype: At one end the junction does not follow the germline gene, possibly because of a read error.

Per germline, CDR1 ENHRY and CDR2 SYGVKD. This CDR3 is built from 14 residues. cDNA specific to TCR beta was made from around 450 ng of total RNA, with a constant-region primer employed for priming. Slightly modified ARM-PCR with three nested multiplex PCR rounds yielded TCR beta libraries. It was with TRBV1-TRBV30 forward primers and a C-beta reverse primer that the first two PCR rounds were run, at about 10 cycles each. TCRdb re-called the multiplex PCR reads through MiXCR, storing one row per CDR3 protein. Of some 110,000 distinct CDR3 sequences in the sample, about four fifths were seen once. V usage is TRBV10-3 and J usage is TRBJ2-7; possibly TRBD1 or TRBD2 for D (5 bases each). This receptor was identified in a man in his forties or fifties with primary liver carcinoma and hepatitis B virus infection. Sequencing input: liver tumor tissue from sampling region 3. Sample subset: tumor region T3, left-lateral pole. The CDR3 is CAISRTGLPYKQYF. The CDR3 nucleotides read TGTGCCATCAGTCGGACGGGGCTACCCTACAAGCAGTACTTC.